These 29 T cell receptor beta chains originate from one sample sequenced in a study of blood T cell repertoires in COVID-19. Clones were read by immunoSEQ multiplex PCR, and TCRdb kept only the in-frame ones, dropping some. The sample contains fewer than 250,000 clones, roughly nine tenths of which appear only once. Specimen: peripheral blood. The receptor source for this set is a woman in her sixties or seventies with acute or convalescent COVID-19.

This chain uses TRBV27 with TRBJ2-5; 8 bases are shared with TRBD2. V was pared by 0 bases and J by 5 bases, with 11 bases of the junction left unmatched. The CDR3 covers 17 residues. The germline gives CDR1 MNHEY, CDR2 SMNVEV (reference sequence). The CDR3 loop is CASSLSLGLAGGETQYF. CDR3 bases: TGTGCCAGCAGTTTATCATTAGGACTAGCAGGTGGGGAGACCCAGTACTTC.

This chain links TRBV6-5 with TRBJ1-1; D ambiguous. CDR3 length: 13 residues. CDR1 MNHEY and CDR2 SVGAGI come from the germline V gene. The ends were cut back, 2 bases at V and 6 bases at J, with 10 bases in the middle. CDR3 residues: CASSYVYTAEAFF. The CDR3 DNA is TGTGCCAGCAGTTACGTTTATACTGCTGAAGCTTTCTTT.

The J gene is TRBJ2-1, the V gene TRBV28, with 10 bases lining up with TRBD2. Germline assignment: CDR1 MDHEN and CDR2 SYDVKM. CDR3 length equals 15 residues. V was pared by 3 bases and J by 5 bases, with 4 bases of the junction left unmatched. The CDR3 loop is CASSFGLAGDNEQFF. CDR3 in DNA: TGTGCCAGCAGTTTCGGTCTAGCGGGAGACAATGAGCAGTTCTTC.

The chain has TRBV7-3 and TRBJ2-1; D unresolved. Germline V gene lookup returns CDR1 SGHTA and CDR2 FQGTGA. This CDR3 region has 16 residues. Trimming removed 2 bases from V and 5 bases from J, with 16 bases in between. The CDR3 DNA follows: TGTGCCAGCAGCTTAGATTCCCTAGAGATCCACAATGAGCAGTTCTTC. Residues: CASSLDSLEIHNEQFF.

The rearrangement links TRBV10-3 to TRBJ2-1; 9 bases fit TRBD2. The V gene's germline CDR1 is ENHRY and CDR2 SYGVKD. V lost 3 bases to trimming and J lost 5 bases; unmatched junction nucleotides: 17. CDR3 length: 19 amino acids. The CDR3 bases are TGTGCCATCAGTGATGGCGGGAGGGCCTCACCCTCGCTGCACAATGAGCAGTTCTTC. This encodes CAISDGGRASPSLHNEQFF.

The CDR3 here is CASSLLAEKLFF. The CDR3 nucleotides are TGTGCCAGCAGTCTCCTAGCTGAAAAACTGTTTTTT. The chain links TRBV28 to TRBJ1-4; D gene uncertain. Trimming shortened V by 5 bases and J by 7 bases, and 8 bases separated the two germline ends. Germline CDR1 and CDR2: MDHEN and SYDVKM. The CDR3 length is 12 residues. The full variable domain, in which reference TRBV28 and TRBJ1-4 provide the parts outside the CDR3, is DVKVTQSSRYLVKRTGEKVFLECVQDMDHENMFWYRQDPGLGLRLIYFSYDVKMKEKGDIPEGYSVSREKKERFSLILESASTNQTSMYLCASSLLAEKLFFGSGTQLSVL.

V is TRBV19 and J is TRBJ1-5; D is perhaps TRBD1 (6 bases). Trimming removed 5 bases at V and 0 bases at J, with 14 bases between. The V gene's germline CDR1 is LNHDA and CDR2 SQIVND (reference sequence). The CDR3 has 16 amino acids. The CDR3 here is CASSDRKFYSNQPQHF. Written as DNA, the CDR3 is TGTGCCAGTAGTGACAGGAAGTTCTATAGCAATCAGCCCCAGCATTTT. Full variable domain (missing parts from reference TRBV19 and TRBJ1-5): DGGITQSPKYLFRKEGQNVTLSCEQNLNHDAMYWYRQDPGQGLRLIYYSQIVNDFQKGDIAEGYSVSREKKESFPLTVTSAQKNPTAFYLCASSDRKFYSNQPQHFGDGTRLSIL.

A few counts support this clone. This chain links TRBV15 with TRBJ2-6; tentative D call: TRBD1 (5 bases). The CDR3 is made up of 15 amino acids. V was trimmed by 4 bases and J by 4 bases, leaving 11 bases between them. Per germline, CDR1 LNHNV and CDR2 YYDKDF (reference sequence). The CDR3 nucleotides are TGTGCCACCAGCAAAGGGGCGCGAGGGGCCAACGTCCTGACTTTC. Residues: CATSKGARGANVLTF.

CDR3 DNA: TGTGCCAGCAGCCCGAACTTCTCTGGGGCCAACGTCCTGACTTTC. This encodes CASSPNFSGANVLTF. The chain recombines TRBV7-2 with TRBJ2-6; no reliable D call. Germline assignment: CDR1 SGHTA and CDR2 FQGNSA. This CDR3 has 15 amino acids. The V end was cut by 5 bases, the J end by 0 bases, with 8 bases between.

The chain employs TRBV24-1 and TRBJ2-3; 11 bases agree with TRBD2. The CDR3 covers 15 residues. The ends lost 5 bases at V and 6 bases at J; junction bases unmatched: 6. Germline V gives CDR1 KGHDR, CDR2 SFDVKD. The CDR3 DNA reads as TGTGCCACCAGTGTAACTAGCGGGAGCGGGGATACGCAGTATTTT. This codes for CATSVTSGSGDTQYF.

This rearrangement joins TRBV29-1 to TRBJ2-2; 13 nucleotides line up with TRBD2. This CDR3 is 17 amino acids long. Germline assignment: CDR1 SQVTM and CDR2 ANQGSEA. V was clipped by 6 bases and J by 0 bases; unmatched bases: 7. The DNA of the CDR3 is TGCAGCGTAACGGGACTAGCGGGGAAGACGAACACCGGGGAGCTGTTTTTT. Its protein is CSVTGLAGKTNTGELFF.

The V call is TRBV19, the J call TRBJ1-5, with no clear D. Trimming left V 6 bases short and J 3 bases short, with 9 bases between. The V gene's germline CDR1 is LNHDA and CDR2 SQIVND (reference sequence). The CDR3 has 13 residues. CDR3 coding DNA: TGTGCCAGTAGGGGAGCCCCCAATCAGCCCCAGCATTTT. Its translation: CASRGAPNQPQHF.

This clone was observed a few times. This rearrangement joins TRBV27 to TRBJ2-3; D unresolved. CDR3 length: 17 residues. Germline CDR1 is MNHEY and CDR2 is SMNVEV (reference sequence). The V end lost 5 bases, the J end lost 3 bases, and 21 bases lay between the germline ends. CDR3 coding DNA: TGTGCCAGCAGTCCGAGGTTCCAGTCGCCGGCGACAGATACGCAGTATTTT. It specifies CASSPRFQSPATDTQYF.

V and J are TRBV10-2 and TRBJ2-1; D unclear. The V gene lost 0 bases and the J gene lost 5 bases, with 5 bases spanning the gap. The CDR3 is made up of 13 amino acids. Germline CDR1 WSHSY, CDR2 SAAADI. CDR3 in amino acids: CASSESTNNEQFF. CDR3 sequence (DNA): TGCGCCAGCAGTGAGTCTACTAACAATGAGCAGTTCTTC.

The rearrangement uses TRBV11-2 and TRBJ1-2; D unclear. Per germline, CDR1 SGHAT and CDR2 FQNNGV. V lost 5 bases and J lost 4, with 11 bases in between. CDR3 length: 13 residues. The CDR3 reads CASSQVHLYGYTF. CDR3 in DNA: TGTGCCAGCAGCCAGGTGCACCTCTATGGCTACACCTTC.

The gene calls are TRBV5-1 and TRBJ1-2; a weak D match, TRBD1 (5 bases). Germline V gene sequence: CDR1 SGHRS, CDR2 YFSETQ. This CDR3 has 12 amino acids. V was pared by 7 bases and J by 1 base, with 8 bases between. CDR3 sequence: CASQGYNYGYTF. CDR3 bases: TGCGCCAGCCAGGGTTATAACTATGGCTACACCTTC. Using reference TRBV5-1 and TRBJ1-2 for the parts outside the CDR3, the full variable domain is KAGVTQTPRYLIKTRGQQVTLSCSPISGHRSVSWYQQTPGQGLQFLFEYFSETQRNKGNFPGRFSGRQFSNSRSEMNVSTLELGDSALYLCASQGYNYGYTFGSGTRLTVV.

J is TRBJ2-3 and V is TRBV6-5; possible D gene TRBD2, 5 bases. CDR1 MNHEY and CDR2 SVGAGI come from the germline V gene. The CDR3 runs 11 residues. Trimming stripped 8 bases from V and 6 bases from J, with 9 bases between. Here the CDR3 reads CASRGADTQYF. The CDR3 DNA follows: TGTGCCAGCCGGGGAGCTGATACGCAGTATTTT.

The chain combines TRBV23-1 with TRBJ1-5, with D uncertain. TRBV23-1 falls under the ORF class, with uncertain function. The CDR3 has 20 amino acids. The V and J ends lost 7 bases and 0 bases respectively, with 28 bases between them. The CDR3 loop is CASIPSPGLLSLYSNQPQHF. The CDR3 bases are TGCGCCAGCATCCCCTCCCCGGGTCTCTTATCCTTATATAGCAATCAGCCCCAGCATTTT.

The DNA of the CDR3 is TGTGCCAGCAGCTCAACAGATACGCAGTATTTT. This codes for CASSSTDTQYF. J is TRBJ2-3 and V is TRBV11-3; D not resolved. Germline-derived CDR1 and CDR2 are SGHNT and YENEEA. The V end lost 4 bases, the J end lost 3 bases, and 2 bases lay between the germline ends. This CDR3 has 11 residues. Supplemented by reference TRBV11-3 and TRBJ2-3, the full variable domain reads EAGVVQSPRYKIIEKKQPVAFWCNPISGHNTLYWYLQNLGQGPELLIRYENEEAVDDSQLPKDRFSAERLKGVDSTLKIQPAELGDSAVYLCASSSTDTQYFGPGTRLTVL.

The J gene is TRBJ1-2, the V gene TRBV6-5; 10 bases are shared with TRBD1. Germline lookup yields CDR1 MNHEY and CDR2 SVGAGI. V lost 7 bases, J lost 4 bases, and 3 bases stayed unmatched. The length of the CDR3 is 13 residues. The CDR3 loop reads CASKGQGFYGYTF. DNA for the CDR3: TGTGCCAGCAAGGGACAGGGGTTCTATGGCTACACCTTC.

This clone was detected only once. DNA for the CDR3: TGTGCCAGCAGTGGACTTGACGGTGGAAAGGGGCCCCAGCATTTT. The encoded protein is CASSGLDGGKGPQHF. The chain has TRBV6-2 or TRBV6-3 and TRBJ1-5; D is uncertain. This CDR3 contains 15 residues. Germline V gene data show CDR1 as MNHEY and CDR2 as SVGEGT. Trimming stripped 5 bases from V and 9 bases from J, with 20 bases between.

As DNA, the CDR3 is TGTGCCAGCAGTCTCCTTCAGAATTCACCCCTCCACTTT. Translated, it gives CASSLLQNSPLHF. This chain joins TRBV12-3 or TRBV12-4 and TRBJ1-6; D unresolved. V was clipped by 5 bases and J by 7 bases, with 9 bases between them. The CDR3 contains 13 residues.

The chain recombines TRBV12-5 with TRBJ2-3; D possibly corresponds to TRBD2 (5 bases). The CDR3 runs 12 residues. The V gene's germline CDR1 is LGHNT and CDR2 FRNRAP. Deletions cut 3 bases from V and 6 bases from J, with 7 bases between. CDR3: CASGLIADTQYF. The DNA for the CDR3 is TGTGCTAGTGGTTTAATAGCGGATACGCAGTATTTT.

The chain employs TRBV2 and TRBJ1-4; D is perhaps TRBD1 (6 bases). The V end lost 6 bases, the J end lost 3 bases, and 11 bases lay between the germline ends. The CDR3 loop spans 14 amino acids. The germline gives CDR1 SNHLY, CDR2 FYNNEI. DNA of the CDR3: TGTGCCAGCAGCGCGACAGGAGCTAATGAAAAACTGTTTTTT. Translation: CASSATGANEKLFF. The full variable domain, its missing parts supplied by reference TRBV2 and TRBJ1-4, is EPEVTQTPSHQVTQMGQEVILRCVPISNHLYFYWYRQILGQKVEFLVSFYNNEISEKSEIFDDQFSVERPDGSNFTLKIRSTKLEDSAMYFCASSATGANEKLFFGSGTQLSVL.

The V call is TRBV7-9, the J call TRBJ2-7; the match to TRBD1 covers 9 bases. This CDR3 region has 15 residues. The V segment lost 4 bases and the J segment 3 bases; nucleotides outside the gene matches: 7. Germline V gives CDR1 SEHNR, CDR2 FQNEAQ (reference sequence). The CDR3 bases are TGTGCCAGCAGCTCTCCCGGGACAGGGTACTACGAGCAGTACTTC. Protein sequence: CASSSPGTGYYEQYF.

This clone has a handful of counts. V and J are TRBV5-4 and TRBJ1-6; D unclear. The ends were cut back, 4 bases at V and 0 bases at J, with 8 bases in the middle. The CDR3 has 15 amino acids. Germline CDR1 and CDR2: SGHNT and YYREEE (reference sequence). CDR3: CASSPGTSYNSPLHF. In nucleotides, the CDR3 is TGTGCCAGCAGCCCGGGTACCTCCTATAATTCACCCCTCCACTTT.

CDR3 amino acids: CASSEQGRGTGELFF. The CDR3 coding sequence is TGTGCCAGCAGTGAACAGGGGCGCGGCACCGGGGAGCTGTTTTTT. This chain connects TRBV2 to TRBJ2-2; tentatively, D is TRBD1 (6 bases). Trimming cost V 2 bases and J 4 bases, with 11 bases left between them. The CDR3 runs to 15 residues. Germline V gene sequence: CDR1 SNHLY, CDR2 FYNNEI.

V gene TRBV7-2 combines with J gene TRBJ2-1; 12 bases map to TRBD2. CDR3 length equals 19 residues. Germline V gene lookup returns CDR1 SGHTA and CDR2 FQGNSA. V shed 5 bases and J 2 bases; nucleotides not matched to a gene: 13. CDR3 region: CASSPPGASGGVTYNEQFF. CDR3 DNA: TGTGCCAGCAGCCCTCCGGGCGCTAGCGGGGGGGTTACCTACAATGAGCAGTTCTTC.

This clone showed up just once. V usage is TRBV19 and J usage is TRBJ2-7; 9 nucleotides align to TRBD2. Trimming at V came to 5 bases and at J to 2 bases, leaving 19 bases not matched to a gene. CDR1 is LNHDA and CDR2 is SQIVND in the germline V gene (reference sequence). The CDR3 extends over 19 amino acids. CDR3 bases: TGTGCCAGTAGTTCACCGCGAGGGGTAGCGGGAGAGTCAACCTACGAGCAGTACTTC. Translation gives CASSSPRGVAGESTYEQYF.